Listed here are 12 T cell receptor beta chains from one sample, sequenced in a study of blood T cell repertoires in COVID-19. This table comes from immunoSEQ multiplex PCR, and its TCRdb copy is limited to in-frame clones, with some not included. The sample lists some 75,000 clones; around 89% were seen once. Sequencing used peripheral blood. The receptors originated from a man aged 55 to 70 with acute or convalescent COVID-19.

The chain couples TRBV5-1 to TRBJ1-1; tentatively, D is TRBD1 (5 bases). CDR1 is SGHRS, CDR2 YFSETQ, per germline. CDR3 length: 15 amino acids. Between the trimmed V and J ends, which lost 1 base and 4 bases, there was a span of 14 bases. DNA of the CDR3: TGCGCCAGCAGCTTGTTAGGGGCGTCGGGCACTGAAGCTTTCTTT. Amino acids: CASSLLGASGTEAFF.

V usage is TRBV5-1 and J usage is TRBJ1-3, with unresolved D. This CDR3 region has 13 residues. Per germline, CDR1 SGHRS and CDR2 YFSETQ. Trimming shortened V by 0 bases and J by 8 bases, and 9 bases separated the two germline ends. Here the CDR3 DNA reads TGCGCCAGCAGCTTGGCGGGCGGGGACACCATATATTTT. This sequence encodes CASSLAGGDTIYF.

As DNA, the CDR3 is TGTGCCAGCAGCTTAGCGGCTAGCGGGAGATGGTACGAGCAGTACTTC. It encodes CASSLAASGRWYEQYF. The chain links TRBV7-2 to TRBJ2-7; 10 bases are a match to TRBD2. The ends lost 0 bases at V and 4 bases at J; junction bases unmatched: 6. The germline CDR1 and CDR2 sequences are SGHTA and FQGNSA. The CDR3 covers 16 residues.

The chain joins TRBV5-4 to TRBJ1-1, with D unresolved. V was cut by 3 bases and J by 4 bases, with 7 bases left in between. The CDR3 has 12 amino acids. Germline V gene sequence: CDR1 SGHNT, CDR2 YYREEE (reference sequence). As DNA, the CDR3 is TGTGCCAGCAGCTCGGAGGGCACTGAAGCTTTCTTT. Protein sequence: CASSSEGTEAFF.

The chain employs TRBV2 and TRBJ1-2; the match to TRBD1 covers 7 bases. The CDR3 runs to 15 residues. CDR1 and CDR2 from the germline V gene are SNHLY and FYNNEI. V gave up 4 bases and J gave up 4 bases; unmatched junction bases: 9. CDR3 amino acids: CASSGGTGDFYGYTF. In nucleotides, the CDR3 is TGTGCCAGCAGTGGCGGAACAGGGGATTTCTATGGCTACACCTTC.

The chain is built from TRBV6-5 and TRBJ2-2, with 11 bases aligning to TRBD1. Losses at the gene ends were 4 bases for V and 4 bases for J; bases not matched to a gene: 5. CDR3 length equals 16 residues. The V gene's germline CDR1 is MNHEY and CDR2 SVGAGI. This CDR3 reads CASSSGTGGATGELFF. The CDR3 coding sequence is TGTGCCAGCAGTTCAGGGACAGGGGGGGCCACCGGGGAGCTGTTTTTT.

V gene TRBV5-4 combines with J gene TRBJ2-5; TRBD2 matches 14 bases. J gave up 3 bases and V 3 bases, and 4 bases lay outside the gene matches. Germline V gene data show CDR1 as SGHNT and CDR2 as YYREEE (reference sequence). This CDR3 contains 16 residues. The CDR3 reads CASSSPTSGGEETQYF. The CDR3 DNA is TGTGCCAGCAGCTCCCCGACTAGCGGGGGGGAAGAGACCCAGTACTTC.

The V and J genes are TRBV3-1 (or the pseudogene TRBV3-2) and TRBJ2-7; D possibly corresponds to TRBD2 (6 bases). The germline V gene has CDR1 LGHDT and CDR2 YNNKEL (reference sequence). This CDR3 has 13 residues. V was clipped by 1 base and J by 6 bases, with 10 bases between them. CDR3 region: CASSQGRGLEQYF. CDR3 bases: TGTGCCAGCAGCCAAGGTCGGGGACTCGAGCAGTACTTC.

The rearrangement joins TRBV25-1 to TRBJ1-3; tentative D call: TRBD1 (5 bases). The CDR3 has 15 amino acids. Germline CDR1 reads MGHDK; CDR2 reads SYGVNS. The germline V and J ends were trimmed by 3 bases and 4 bases, with 13 bases remaining between them. CDR3 loop: CASSDIAGPGNTIYF. CDR3 nucleotides: TGTGCCAGCAGTGATATCGCAGGGCCAGGAAACACCATATATTTT.

This chain joins TRBV14 and TRBJ1-6; no clear D. The length of the CDR3 is 14 residues. Germline assignment: CDR1 SGHDN and CDR2 FVKESK. Trimming took off 1 base at V and 7 bases at J, with 8 bases between the two ends. In DNA, the CDR3 is TGTGCCAGCAGCCAAGGACGGGAAAATTCACCCCTCCACTTT. Its translation: CASSQGRENSPLHF.

J is TRBJ1-2 and V is TRBV5-4, with D possibly TRBD1 on 6 matching bases. CDR3 length: 14 amino acids. The V gene lost 4 bases and the J gene lost 3 bases, with 13 bases spanning the gap. From germline, CDR1 is SGHNT and CDR2 YYREEE (reference sequence). CDR3 nucleotide sequence: TGTGCCAGCAGCAGCCAGGCAGGGGACTATGGCTACACCTTC. Translating gives CASSSQAGDYGYTF.

This clone was recorded once. The chain has TRBV10-3 and TRBJ2-5; 10 bases match TRBD2. Losses at the gene ends were 0 bases for V and 1 base for J; bases not matched to a gene: 2. CDR1 and CDR2 (germline): ENHRY, SYGVKD. The CDR3 spans 16 residues. The CDR3 loop reads CAISESRLAGQETQYF. As DNA, the CDR3 is TGTGCCATCAGTGAGTCGCGACTAGCGGGCCAAGAGACCCAGTACTTC.